This T cell receptor beta chain was documented in a study of T-cell memory formation after mild COVID-19. Study observations and caveats: Certain responding clones were present in pre-infection memory, suggesting participation of cross-reactive memory. The main location of contracting CD4+ clones was CM and EM, and that of contracting CD8+ clones was EMRA.

After 5'RACE with constant-segment primers, TCR alpha and TCR beta cDNA libraries carrying sample barcodes and UMIs were obtained. TCRdb analysed the 5' RACE reads with MiXCR anew, one entry per CDR3 protein. The sample has more than 350,000 distinct CDR3 sequences, roughly 15% seen once. This clonotype has just a few counts. Its specificity is unknown. The sequence derives from a man between 18 and 29 years old who had mild COVID-19 (a few samples of this study predate the infection). Cell type and time point are not known. Source material: PBMCs or a T cell subset sorted from them (not recorded which).

The CDR3 spells CSAPMPDSYGYTF. The CDR3 DNA is TGCAGTGCCCCTATGCCCGACAGCTATGGCTACACCTTC. The genes are TRBV20-1 and TRBJ1-2; a weak D match, TRBD1 (5 bases). Looked up from germline, CDR1 is DFQATT and CDR2 is SNEGSKA (reference sequence). Deletions cut 6 bases from V and 4 bases from J, with 15 bases between. The CDR3 totals 13 residues.